This T cell receptor beta chain comes out of a study of CD8 T cells in Susac syndrome. Healthy donors were controls matched for age and sex. After extraction with the RNeasy kit, 0.5 to 1 ug of the RNA was reverse transcribed using random hexamers. The CDR3 of TCR beta was amplified by immunoSEQ multiplex PCR across 54 Vbeta and 13 Jbeta. TCRdb recomputed calls from the immunoSEQ multiplex PCR reads with MiXCR, one row per CDR3 protein. The sample lists approximately 190,000 distinct CDR3 sequences, approximately 94% occurring once. The CDR3 runs to 16 residues. Germline assignment: CDR1 LGHDT and CDR2 YNNKEL (reference sequence). Trimming pared 4 bases from V and 4 bases from J, leaving 14 bases between.

The sample comprised CD4+ T cells from PBMCs. The rearrangement links TRBV3-1 to TRBJ2-6; the D gene is possibly TRBD1 (6 bases). This TCR was sampled from a human donor in good health. The CDR3 nucleotides are TGTGCCAGCAGCCCATTGCAGGGGTGGGGGGCCAACGTCCTGACTTTC. Protein sequence: CASSPLQGWGANVLTF.